The 16 T cell receptor beta chains below all came from one sample that was sequenced in a study of blood T cell repertoires in COVID-19. Libraries were prepared by immunoSEQ multiplex PCR; TCRdb keeps only in-frame clonotypes and omits some of them. Here the sample spans hundreds of thousands of clones, 80% to 90% being singletons. The sequencing sample was made of peripheral blood. These receptors all stem from a woman in her thirties with COVID-19, enrolled during active disease.

The chain uses TRBV10-1 and TRBJ2-7; D is unresolved. CDR1 and CDR2 from the germline V gene are WNHNN and SYGVQD (reference sequence). This CDR3 has 12 residues. Trimming stripped 0 bases from V and 4 bases from J, with 4 bases between. The CDR3 DNA reads TGCGCCAGCAGTGAGTCCCCATACGAGCAGTACTTC. Its protein is CASSESPYEQYF.

This chain joins TRBV6-5 and TRBJ1-1; no clear D. Trimming shortened V by 6 bases and J by 1 base, and 9 bases separated the two germline ends. This CDR3 contains 13 residues. CDR1 is MNHEY, CDR2 SVGAGI, per germline. DNA of the CDR3: TGTGCCAGCAGGGAGACGGGGAACACTGAAGCTTTCTTT. Amino acid sequence: CASRETGNTEAFF.

This clone was detected once. The chain joins TRBV6-5 to TRBJ2-7; a weak D match, TRBD1 (6 bases). The CDR3 extends over 14 amino acids. The V end was cut by 6 bases, the J end by 0 bases, with 12 bases between. Germline lookup yields CDR1 MNHEY and CDR2 SVGAGI. The CDR3 DNA reads TGTGCCAGCAGCAGAGACAGGATCTCCTACGAGCAGTACTTC. Its translation is CASSRDRISYEQYF.

The V gene is TRBV7-8, the J gene TRBJ2-7; 8 bases align to TRBD2. The V gene end was trimmed by 0 bases and the J gene end by 7 bases; junction bases not matched to a gene: 11. Per the germline V gene, CDR1 is SGHVS and CDR2 is FQNEAQ. There are 16 residues in the CDR3. CDR3 sequence: CASSLADSGARGEQYV. In DNA, the CDR3 is TGTGCCAGCAGCTTAGCAGATAGCGGGGCGCGAGGGGAGCAGTACGTC.

This chain links TRBV9 with TRBJ2-1, with 14 nucleotides matching TRBD2. Germline loops: CDR1 SGDLS, CDR2 YYNGEE. J gave up 9 bases and V 4 bases, and 6 bases lay outside the gene matches. The CDR3 runs to 15 residues. This chain's CDR3 is CASSSGTSGSGEQFF. The CDR3 DNA follows: TGTGCCAGCAGCTCCGGGACTAGCGGGAGCGGTGAGCAGTTCTTC. Looking up the rest from reference TRBV9 and TRBJ2-1 gives the full variable domain: DSGVTQTPKHLITATGQRVTLRCSPRSGDLSVYWYQQSLDQGLQFLIQYYNGEERAKGNILERFSAQQFPDLHSELNLSSLELGDSALYFCASSSGTSGSGEQFFGPGTRLTVL.

Here the CDR3 reads CASRATDKDTEAFF. The CDR3 DNA is TGTGCCAGCAGGGCGACAGATAAGGACACTGAAGCTTTCTTT. This chain connects TRBV2 to TRBJ1-1; perhaps TRBD1 as D (5 bases). This CDR3 region has 14 residues. Germline assignment: CDR1 SNHLY and CDR2 FYNNEI. V shed 6 bases and J shed 3 bases, with 14 bases lying between them.

Here the CDR3 reads CSARVSNEQFF. The CDR3 nucleotides are TGCAGTGCTAGAGTCTCCAATGAGCAGTTCTTC. V usage is TRBV20-1 and J usage is TRBJ2-1; no clear D gene. Germline V gene data show CDR1 as DFQATT and CDR2 as SNEGSKA (reference sequence). This CDR3 has 11 residues. Trimming removed 1 base from V and 6 bases from J, with 4 bases in between.

Here the CDR3 reads CASSSDSRPSTDTQYF. In DNA form, the CDR3 reads TGTGCCAGCAGTTCGGACAGCCGGCCTAGCACAGATACGCAGTATTTT. V and J are TRBV28 and TRBJ2-3; maybe TRBD1 (6 bases). V was clipped by 4 bases and J by 0 bases, with 14 bases between them. Per the germline V gene, CDR1 is MDHEN and CDR2 is SYDVKM. The CDR3 contains 16 residues.

This clone appeared a few times. The chain recombines TRBV7-9 with TRBJ2-3, with 9 bases that match TRBD1. The V gene's germline CDR1 is SEHNR and CDR2 FQNEAQ (reference sequence). Germline trimming cut 6 bases from V and 4 bases from J; bases unmatched to any gene: 5. The CDR3 runs 14 residues. CDR3 amino acids: CASRGGQGADTQYF. The DNA for the CDR3 is TGTGCCAGCAGAGGGGGACAGGGTGCAGATACGCAGTATTTT.

The V call is TRBV5-1, the J call TRBJ1-1, with no clear D. Germline loops: CDR1 SGHRS, CDR2 YFSETQ. Deletions cut 4 bases from V and 1 base from J, with 8 bases between. CDR3 size: 13 residues. The chain's CDR3 is CASSAGENTEAFF. CDR3 nucleotides: TGCGCCAGCAGCGCCGGGGAGAACACTGAAGCTTTCTTT. Full variable domain (missing parts from reference TRBV5-1 and TRBJ1-1): KAGVTQTPRYLIKTRGQQVTLSCSPISGHRSVSWYQQTPGQGLQFLFEYFSETQRNKGNFPGRFSGRQFSNSRSEMNVSTLELGDSALYLCASSAGENTEAFFGQGTRLTVV.

The chain couples TRBV10-3 to TRBJ1-2, with TRBD1 matching over 11 bases. The germline gives CDR1 ENHRY, CDR2 SYGVKD. V gave up 6 bases and J gave up 4 bases; unmatched junction bases: 10. CDR3 length: 16 amino acids. CDR3 sequence reads: CAISFSGTGGAYGYTF. The CDR3 nucleotides read TGTGCCATCAGCTTCTCCGGGACAGGGGGTGCCTATGGCTACACCTTC.

The chain joins TRBV27 to TRBJ1-4; D not resolved. This CDR3 spans 16 amino acids. V gave up 0 bases and J gave up 0 bases, with 8 bases separating them. Per the germline V gene, CDR1 is MNHEY and CDR2 is SMNVEV (reference sequence). DNA of the CDR3: TGTGCCAGCAGTTTATCGGGCAGCCCAACTAATGAAAAACTGTTTTTT. This encodes CASSLSGSPTNEKLFF.

The rearrangement joins TRBV27 to TRBJ1-4; possibly TRBD1 for D (5 bases). There are 13 residues in the CDR3. Germline V lookup: CDR1 MNHEY, CDR2 SMNVEV (reference sequence). Trimming pared 3 bases from V and 3 bases from J, leaving 5 bases between. CDR3 DNA sequence: TGTGCCAGCAGTTTGACAGCTAATGAAAAACTGTTTTTT. It encodes CASSLTANEKLFF.

This clone was observed once. The chain joins TRBV19 to TRBJ2-7, with 8 bases fitting TRBD2. Germline V gene sequence: CDR1 LNHDA, CDR2 SQIVND (reference sequence). The CDR3 consists of 15 residues. Unmatched junction bases numbered 5, after V lost 2 bases and J lost 2 bases. For the CDR3, the DNA is TGTGCCAGTAGTATATCGCGGGGGGCCGCCTACGAGCAGTACTTC. Translating gives CASSISRGAAYEQYF.

The chain links TRBV11-2 to TRBJ1-2; 9 bases align to TRBD1. The CDR3 has 15 amino acids. The J segment lost 4 bases and the V segment lost 4 bases, leaving 7 bases of the junction unmatched. Germline lookup yields CDR1 SGHAT and CDR2 FQNNGV. The CDR3 bases are TGTGCCAGCAGCTCCCGGACAGGGGAAGGCTATGGCTACACCTTC. Translation: CASSSRTGEGYGYTF.

The chain carries TRBV5-6 and TRBJ1-5, with 7 bases identical to TRBD1. CDR1 and CDR2 (germline): SGHDT, YYEEEE. The CDR3 sequence is 15 residues long. J was trimmed by 3 bases and V by 0 bases; bases with no gene match: 3. This CDR3 reads CASSLGTGFNQPQHF. The CDR3 bases are TGTGCCAGCAGCTTGGGGACAGGCTTCAATCAGCCCCAGCATTTT.